Listed below are T cell receptor beta chains from one sample, sequenced in a study of blood T cell repertoires in COVID-19. This table comes from immunoSEQ multiplex PCR, and its TCRdb copy is limited to in-frame clones, with some not included. The profile shows 60,000 to 85,000 clones, around 82% of them singletons. Sequenced material: peripheral blood. Receptors originate from a human donor in a cohort sampled during active COVID-19. The CDR3 runs from the conserved cysteine through the conserved F or W. A D gene is named only where the DNA matches it firmly. Clone size is not always given. Where it is, it says once, few, many or a class for expanded clones.

d_call,v_call,clone_size,j_call,cdr3_nt,cdr3_aa
TRBD1,TRBV6-5,once,TRBJ2-5,TGTGCCAGCAGTTACCAGACAGGGGTCGGGGAGACCCAGTACTTC,CASSYQTGVGETQYF
-,TRBV18,once,TRBJ2-7,TGTGCCAGCTCACCCCCGATAGCGTCTTTACTGTACTTC,CASSPPIASLLYF
-,TRBV10-1,-,TRBJ2-5,TGCGCCAGCAGTGAGTCGAGGGACTCGGCAGAGACCCAGTACTTC,CASSESRDSAETQYF
-,TRBV6-5,-,TRBJ2-3,TGTGCCAGCACCTCGGGGACAGATACGCAGTATTTT,CASTSGTDTQYF
-,TRBV5-4,once,TRBJ1-1,TGTGCCAGCAGCCAAAGAACGACAGGTGAGGAAGCTTTCTTT,CASSQRTTGEEAFF
TRBD1,TRBV7-9,-,TRBJ1-3,TGTGCCAGCAGCTCCCCGGGACAGAGCTCTGGAAACACCATATATTTT,CASSSPGQSSGNTIYF
TRBD1,TRBV5-1,-,TRBJ1-4,TGCGCCAGCAGCGCGGACAGGGTTTCATCCCAAAAACTGTTTTTT,CASSADRVSSQKLFF
TRBD2,TRBV9,-,TRBJ2-5,TGTGCCAGCAGCGTAGTTGGGACTAGCGGGAGGGGACAACAAGAGACCCAGTACTTC,CASSVVGTSGRGQQETQYF
TRBD1,TRBV13,-,TRBJ1-1,TGTGCCAGCAGGCGGCTCCTACAGGGGGGAAACACTGAAGCTTTCTTT,CASRRLLQGGNTEAFF
TRBD2,TRBV5-6,many,TRBJ2-3,TGTGCCAGCACCGCAGGGACTATACGCACAGATACGCAGTATTTT,CASTAGTIRTDTQYF
-,TRBV11-1,-,TRBJ2-2,TGTGCCAGCAGCTTAGACGGGACGAACACCGGGGAGCTGTTTTTT,CASSLDGTNTGELFF
-,TRBV20-1,-,TRBJ2-3,TGCAGTGCTAGTTCGGGGAGTCGGGCAGATACGCAGTATTTT,CSASSGSRADTQYF
-,TRBV7-6,-,TRBJ1-3,TGTGCCAGCAGCGTAACATCTGGAAACACCATATATTTT,CASSVTSGNTIYF
-,TRBV11-2,-,TRBJ1-1,TGTGCCAGCAGGGTTCGACAGACCAACACTGAAGCTTTCTTT,CASRVRQTNTEAFF
-,TRBV11-3,-,TRBJ2-1,TGTGCCAGCAGCTCCACCGGACGGGGTGAGCAGTTCTTC,CASSSTGRGEQFF
TRBD1,TRBV28,few,TRBJ1-6,TGTGCCAGCAGTCTCCGACAGGGGAAGAGTTCACCCCTCCACTTT,CASSLRQGKSSPLHF
-,TRBV11-2,-,TRBJ2-5,TGTGCCAGCAGCCCTGTAGGAGGGGCGGGGACCCAGTACTTC,CASSPVGGAGTQYF
TRBD1,TRBV11-3,-,TRBJ2-7,TGTGCCAGCAGCTTAAGAGGACAGGGTTGGTACGAGCAGTACTTC,CASSLRGQGWYEQYF
TRBD1,TRBV10-2,-,TRBJ2-7,TGCGCCACCGCACCGGGACAGCCGACCTACGAGCAGTACTTC,CATAPGQPTYEQYF
-,TRBV19,once,TRBJ1-5,TGTGCCAGTAGTATAGTGTCGGGCAATCAGCCCCAGCATTTT,CASSIVSGNQPQHF
TRBD2,TRBV4-1,once,TRBJ2-1,TGCGCCAGCAGCCAAGTGGGGACTAGCAATGAGCAGTTCTTC,CASSQVGTSNEQFF
-,TRBV25-1,-,TRBJ1-1,TGTGCCAGCAGCGCGCAGGGGTTAACTGAAGCTTTCTTT,CASSAQGLTEAFF
TRBD1,TRBV28,-,TRBJ2-5,TGTGCCAGCAGTCCACCGGGACAGGGGGAGACCCAGTACTTC,CASSPPGQGETQYF
-,TRBV7-9,few,TRBJ1-2,TGTGCCAGCAGCTTAGAGTCAGGGAGGCTTTTGGGCTACACCTTC,CASSLESGRLLGYTF
-,TRBV6-5,few,TRBJ1-1,TGTGCCAGCAGTTACCTCCGCGGCGGTGCCGAAGCTTTCTTT,CASSYLRGGAEAFF
-,TRBV7-8,-,TRBJ2-5,TGTGCCAGCAGCTCCTCGCAGGGGATTTGGGAGACCCAGTACTTC,CASSSSQGIWETQYF
-,TRBV29-1,few,TRBJ1-2,TGCAGCGTCACGGCGGGGGGCTATGGCTACACCTTC,CSVTAGGYGYTF
-,TRBV28,-,TRBJ2-7,TGTGCCAGCAGTTCACCAGGGAATTCCTACGAGCAGTACTTC,CASSSPGNSYEQYF
TRBD1,TRBV28,few,TRBJ2-1,TGTGCCAGCACGGGACAGGGGCCATGGGGGGAGCAGTTCTTC,CASTGQGPWGEQFF
TRBD1,TRBV2,once,TRBJ2-6,TGTGCCAGCAGTGCGATCCCGGGACAGGCGATCTCTGGGGCCAACGTCCTGACTTTC,CASSAIPGQAISGANVLTF
-,TRBV7-9,few,TRBJ2-7,TGTGCCAGCAGCTTAGCGAACGGCTACGAGCAGTACTTC,CASSLANGYEQYF
-,TRBV6-5,-,TRBJ2-7,TGTGCCAGCAGTTCCCCGAACATTTACGAGCAGTACTTC,CASSSPNIYEQYF
-,TRBV11-2,-,TRBJ1-4,TGTGCCAGCAGCCGGGGGGCTAATGAAAAACTGTTTTTT,CASSRGANEKLFF
TRBD1,TRBV7-6,-,TRBJ1-4,TGTGCCAGCACCGGGACAGGGTATGAAAAACTGTTTTTT,CASTGTGYEKLFF
-,TRBV11-2,-,TRBJ2-2,TGTGCCAGCAGCTTAGGACAGATAACCGGGGAGCTGTTTTTT,CASSLGQITGELFF
-,TRBV3-1/TRBV3-2,-,TRBJ1-6,TGTGCCAGCACCTCGGGGGGGCTACCCCTCCACTTT,CASTSGGLPLHF
TRBD2,TRBV7-9,-,TRBJ2-1,TGTGCCAGCAGCTTAAGGGGGCGGGAGGGCCTGGAGGAGCAGTTCTTC,CASSLRGREGLEEQFF
-,TRBV18,-,TRBJ2-6,TGTGCCAGCTCCCCGATAGCTAGGAATGGTATTAGCTCTGGGGCCAACGTCCTGACTTTC,CASSPIARNGISSGANVLTF
-,TRBV5-1,-,TRBJ2-5,TGCGCCAGCAGCCCCTGGCCAGGCCAAGAGACCCAGTACTTC,CASSPWPGQETQYF
-,TRBV12-3/TRBV12-4,-,TRBJ1-6,TGTGCCAGCACCCTTGGACAAAATTCACCCCTCCACTTT,CASTLGQNSPLHF
-,TRBV29-1,-,TRBJ2-3,TGCAGCGTTGACAATCCGCGGGGTGTGTCCACAGATACGCAGTATTTT,CSVDNPRGVSTDTQYF
TRBD1,TRBV10-3,-,TRBJ2-7,TGTGCCATCAGTCCGGGGACAGGGGTCTACGAGCAGTACTTC,CAISPGTGVYEQYF
TRBD2,TRBV6-1,once,TRBJ2-7,TGTGCCAGCAGTGAAGGACTAGCGGCCTCTTACTACGAGCAGTACTTC,CASSEGLAASYYEQYF
TRBD1,TRBV6-2/TRBV6-3,-,TRBJ2-3,TGTGCCAGCAGTGGGGACAGGGATACGCAGTATTTT,CASSGDRDTQYF
TRBD1,TRBV27,-,TRBJ1-1,TGTGCCAGCAGTTTGGGGGGACAGGGGGCAGCTTTCTTT,CASSLGGQGAAFF
TRBD2,TRBV10-3,-,TRBJ2-5,TGTGCCATCAGGGCAGGACTAGCGGGAGACCAAGAGACCCAGTACTTC,CAIRAGLAGDQETQYF